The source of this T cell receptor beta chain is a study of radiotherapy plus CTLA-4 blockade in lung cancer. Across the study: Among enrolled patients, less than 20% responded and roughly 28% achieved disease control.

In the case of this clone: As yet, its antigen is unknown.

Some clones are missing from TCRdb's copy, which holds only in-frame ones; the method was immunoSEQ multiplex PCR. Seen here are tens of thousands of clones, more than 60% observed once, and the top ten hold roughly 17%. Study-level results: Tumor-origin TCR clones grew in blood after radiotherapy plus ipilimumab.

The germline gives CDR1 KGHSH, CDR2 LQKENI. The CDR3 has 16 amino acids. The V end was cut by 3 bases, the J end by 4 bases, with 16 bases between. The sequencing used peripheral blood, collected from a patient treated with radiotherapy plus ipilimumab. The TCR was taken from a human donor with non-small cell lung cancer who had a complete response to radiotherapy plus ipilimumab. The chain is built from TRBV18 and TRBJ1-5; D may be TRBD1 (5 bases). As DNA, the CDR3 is TGTGCCAGCTCACCCCCCGTCAGGGTTGGGAATCAGCCCCAGCATTTT. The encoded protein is CASSPPVRVGNQPQHF.